This T cell receptor beta chain was observed in a study of blood T cell repertoires in COVID-19. This clone showed up just a few times. Data came from immunoSEQ multiplex PCR; TCRdb stores just in-frame clones and leaves some out. This table holds around 170,000 clones, approximately 84% found once. Participants were aged about 18 to 90 years, lived in about 26 US areas, and enrolled virtually. The sequenced sample consisted of PBMCs or T cells enriched from blood (not recorded which). This clonotype was obtained from a man in his fifties who had recovered from COVID-19.

CDR3: CASSSSGGGLTDTQYF. CDR3 coding DNA: TGTGCCAGCAGCTCGAGCGGGGGCGGACTCACAGATACGCAGTATTTT. The chain recombines TRBV7-3 with TRBJ2-3, with 8 bases that match TRBD2. Germline V lookup: CDR1 SGHTA, CDR2 FQGTGA. With 4 bases clipped from V and 2 bases from J, the junction kept 8 bases outside the gene matches. The CDR3 length is 16 residues.